In this sample, the clone carrying this T cell receptor (beta chain) turned up a few times. Its antigen remains unidentified. This CDR3 is built from 14 residues. Germline loops: CDR1 SGHKS, CDR2 YYEKEE (reference sequence). Trimming pared 6 bases from V and 2 bases from J, leaving 13 bases between. The data originate from a study of T cells after yellow fever vaccination. Study results and caveats: Most primary-vaccination clones reappeared after the booster (approximately 95% CD4, 75% to 90% CD8).

In TCRdb, the 5' RACE reads were re-called with MiXCR into one record per CDR3 protein. There are 100,000 to 150,000 distinct CDR3 sequences in the sample; under 9% occur only once, and less than 40% lies in the top ten. The clonotype was recovered from a man between 18 and 29 years old who received the YFV17D yellow fever vaccine. This material consisted of CD8+ T cells sorted from PBMCs, taken on the day of the yellow fever booster vaccination. The chain employs TRBV5-5 and TRBJ2-3, with D possibly matching TRBD1 (5 bases). Here the CDR3 DNA reads TGTGCCAGCAACCAAGGGGTTGTCACAGATACGCAGTATTTT. Protein: CASNQGVVTDTQYF.